This T cell receptor (beta chain) was found in a study of shared clonotypes between healthy human individuals. Between the trimmed V and J ends, which lost 1 base and 5 bases, there was a span of 13 bases. The CDR3 has 15 amino acids. Germline CDR1 is LGHNA and CDR2 is YNFKEQ. The data were produced by immunoSEQ multiplex PCR, yet TCRdb's version contains in-frame clones alone and is incomplete. Here the sample spans about 1.1 million clones, more than 75% being singletons. This TCR derives from a man aged 18 to 29 in good health. Some clones in this sample may be carry-over from other donors' samples. This rearrangement joins TRBV4-2 to TRBJ2-3; D might be TRBD2 (5 bases). Sequencing input: memory CD4+ T cells from PBMCs. Subset described: CD45RA-negative fraction. CDR3 sequence (DNA): TGTGCCAGCAGCCAAGGATCGGGGTTTGGAGATACGCAGTATTTT. It yields the protein CASSQGSGFGDTQYF.